This TCR beta chain was recorded in a study of T cells in Graves' hyperthyroidism and ophthalmopathy. Amplified TCR beta CDR3 regions derived from RNA transcripts. HTBI primers were used for first-round RT-PCR of the TCR CDR3. TCRdb itself ran the multiplex PCR reads through MiXCR, one entry per CDR3 protein. The table lists fewer than 900,000 distinct CDR3 sequences, roughly a sixth of them singletons. Hyperthyroidism, newly diagnosed and lasting under 2 months, affected patients aged 18 to 65. V was trimmed by 8 bases and J by 2 bases, leaving 15 bases between them. The germline V gene has CDR1 MNHEY and CDR2 SVGEGT. The CDR3 loop spans 15 amino acids.

The receptor was isolated from a woman in her 50s with Graves' hyperthyroidism that later progressed to Graves' ophthalmopathy. The V and J genes are TRBV6-2 or TRBV6-3 and TRBJ2-2; D is possibly TRBD2 (7 bases). The sample taken for sequencing was blood. The CDR3 region is CASVPGGQNTGELFF. CDR3 nucleotide sequence: TGTGCCAGCGTCCCGGGGGGCCAAAACACCGGGGAGCTGTTTTTT.